The rows below give T cell receptor beta chains drawn from one sample of a study of shared clonotypes between healthy human individuals. The assay was immunoSEQ multiplex PCR, and TCRdb's table has in-frame clones only and misses some. The sample lists 530,000 or so clones; about three quarters were seen once. The sequencing sample was made of PBMCs. The source is a woman aged 40 to 50 in good health. Some clones in this sample may be carry-over from other donors' samples. Each CDR3 is given with its conserved first and last residue. D genes are given only for firm matches. Clone size appears in some rows only: once, few, many, or a class for an expanded clone.

j_gene | d_gene | v_gene | abundance | CDR3nt | CDR3aa
TRBJ2-7 | TRBD2 | TRBV7-9 | once | TGTGCCAGCAGCTTCCTAGCGGGAGGTCCCTACGAGCAGTACTTC | CASSFLAGGPYEQYF
TRBJ1-2 | NA | TRBV27 | NA | TGTGCCAGCAGTTTATATGGGTCCTCTAACTATGGCTACACCTTC | CASSLYGSSNYGYTF
TRBJ2-7 | TRBD2 | TRBV6-6 | once | TGTGCCAGCAGAACCGGGACTAGCGGGAGATACGAGCAGTACTTC | CASRTGTSGRYEQYF
TRBJ1-5 | NA | TRBV19 | NA | TGTGCCAGTAGTATCGCCTGGGGTCCCCATCAGCCCCAGCATTTT | CASSIAWGPHQPQHF
TRBJ2-2 | NA | TRBV5-4 | few | TGTGCCAGCAGCTTGGCCCTGGGTAGCGGGGAGCTGTTTTTT | CASSLALGSGELFF
TRBJ1-3 | NA | TRBV6-1 | few | TGTGCCAGCAGCCGTGACTCTGGAAACACCATATATTTT | CASSRDSGNTIYF
TRBJ2-7 | TRBD1 | TRBV2 | NA | TGTGCCAGCAGTGGACAGGGCCTTTTTTACGAGCAGTACTTC | CASSGQGLFYEQYF
TRBJ2-6 | TRBD2 | TRBV29-1 | NA | TGCGCCCGGGGGGGGCCTGGGGCCAACGTCCTGACTTTC | CARGGPGANVLTF
TRBJ1-2 | NA | TRBV28 | NA | TGTGCCAGCAGTTTTGGGTCAGGGTGGGTCTATGGCTACACCTTC | CASSFGSGWVYGYTF
TRBJ2-7 | TRBD1 | TRBV18 | NA | TGTGCCAGCTCACTCGGGACAGGCTACGAGCAGTACTTC | CASSLGTGYEQYF
TRBJ2-1 | NA | TRBV6-4 | once | TGTGCCAGCGGGAACTCGGGAAGCGGAAATGAGCAGTTCTTC | CASGNSGSGNEQFF
TRBJ2-7 | NA | TRBV15 | NA | TGTGCCACCAGCACACACCTTAGGGAGGACCACGAGCAGTACTTC | CATSTHLREDHEQYF
TRBJ2-7 | NA | TRBV5-1 | NA | TGCGCCAGCAGCTTGGATTCGCCCTACGAGCAGTACTTC | CASSLDSPYEQYF
TRBJ1-5 | NA | TRBV19 | NA | TGTGCCAGTAGTATCAACCTGGCGGGGCCCCAGCATTTT | CASSINLAGPQHF
TRBJ2-5 | TRBD1 | TRBV29-1 | NA | TGCAGCGTAAGGACAGGGGAAGAGACCCAGTACTTC | CSVRTGEETQYF
TRBJ2-2 | NA | TRBV18 | NA | TGTGCCAGCTCACCAGGCGACAGCTCGAACACCGGGGAGCTGTTTTTT | CASSPGDSSNTGELFF
TRBJ2-3 | TRBD2 | TRBV7-8 | NA | TGTGCCAGCAGCCTACTAGCGGAAGATACGCAGTATTTT | CASSLLAEDTQYF
TRBJ2-7 | NA | TRBV7-6 | NA | TGTGCCAGCAGCGTTGGCCCCGGGGACGAGCAGTACTTC | CASSVGPGDEQYF